This TCR beta chain was sequenced for a study of shared clonotypes between healthy human individuals. Overall study results and limits: It was expected that sequencing depth would affect clonotype sharing among donors.

As to this clone: Its target is unknown.

The CDR3 spans 13 residues. CDR1 ENHRY and CDR2 SYGVKD come from the germline V gene. Sequencing used immunoSEQ multiplex PCR; TCRdb keeps in-frame clones, though not all of them. This sample has some 530,000 clones, with around 80% found just once. The chain combines TRBV10-3 with TRBJ2-5, with 8 bases fitting TRBD1. Judging by the DNA end, TRBJ2-7 fits better; the J call may be wrong. The clonotype was recovered from a woman in her 40s in good health. Some clones in this sample may be carry-over from other donors' samples. The sequenced sample consisted of PBMCs. The CDR3 nucleotides are TGTGCCATCAGAGGGACAGGAAACTACGAGCAGTACTTC. It encodes CAIRGTGNYEQYF.